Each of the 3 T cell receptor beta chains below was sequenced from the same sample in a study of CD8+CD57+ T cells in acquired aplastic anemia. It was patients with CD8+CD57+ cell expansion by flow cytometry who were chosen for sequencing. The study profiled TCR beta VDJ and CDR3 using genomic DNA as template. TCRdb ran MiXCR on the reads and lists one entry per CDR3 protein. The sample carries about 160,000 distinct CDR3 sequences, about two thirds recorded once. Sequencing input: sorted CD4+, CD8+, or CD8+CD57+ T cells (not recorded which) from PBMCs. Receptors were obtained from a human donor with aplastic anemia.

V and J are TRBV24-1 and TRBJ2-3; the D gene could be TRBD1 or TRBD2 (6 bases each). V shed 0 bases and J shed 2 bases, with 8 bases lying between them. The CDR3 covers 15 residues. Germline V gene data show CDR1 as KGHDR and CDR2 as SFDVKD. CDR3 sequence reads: CATSDLRGPTDTQYF. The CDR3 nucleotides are TGTGCCACCAGTGATTTGCGGGGGCCCACAGATACGCAGTATTTT.

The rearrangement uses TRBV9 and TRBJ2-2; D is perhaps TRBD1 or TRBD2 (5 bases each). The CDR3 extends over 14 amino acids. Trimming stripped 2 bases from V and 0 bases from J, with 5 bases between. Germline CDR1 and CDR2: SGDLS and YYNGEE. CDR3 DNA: TGTGCCAGCAGCGTGGGACCGAACACCGGGGAGCTGTTTTTT. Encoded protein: CASSVGPNTGELFF.

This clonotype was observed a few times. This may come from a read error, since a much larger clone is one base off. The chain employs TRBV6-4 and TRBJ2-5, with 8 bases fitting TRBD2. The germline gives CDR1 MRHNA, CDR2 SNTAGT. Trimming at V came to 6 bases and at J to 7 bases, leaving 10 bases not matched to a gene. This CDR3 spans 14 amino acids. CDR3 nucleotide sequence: TGTGCCAGCAGCGCGACGGGGGGGGGGGGGACCCAGTACTTC. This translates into CASSATGGGGTQYF.